This passage covers 4 T cell receptor beta chains from one sample sequenced in a study of cytomegalovirus exposure and HLA in healthy donors. Vbeta (60) and Jbeta (13) primers were used in the PCR. Produced via immunoSEQ multiplex PCR; TCRdb's table is partial and in-frame only. This table has roughly 130,000 clones, approximately 74% appearing once. Sample: PBMCs. The source of these receptors is a man between 18 and 35 years old in good health and CMV-seropositive.

The chain links TRBV30 to TRBJ1-4; a possible D gene is TRBD1 (5 bases). V was pared by 0 bases and J by 3 bases, with 5 bases between. In germline, CDR1 is GTSNPN, CDR2 SVGIG (reference sequence). The CDR3 totals 13 residues. This CDR3 is CAWSVGANEKLFF. The CDR3 DNA follows: TGTGCCTGGAGTGTAGGGGCTAATGAAAAACTGTTTTTT.

V gene TRBV9 combines with J gene TRBJ2-7, with D tentatively TRBD2 (6 bases). CDR1 and CDR2 from the germline V gene are SGDLS and YYNGEE. This CDR3 is built from 15 residues. The V and J ends lost 0 bases and 3 bases respectively, with 13 bases between them. As DNA, the CDR3 is TGTGCCAGCAGCGTAGAACCGGGAGAGGGCTACGAGCAGTACTTC. Its translation: CASSVEPGEGYEQYF. Full variable domain (outside the CDR3, taken from reference TRBV9 and TRBJ2-7): DSGVTQTPKHLITATGQRVTLRCSPRSGDLSVYWYQQSLDQGLQFLIQYYNGEERAKGNILERFSAQQFPDLHSELNLSSLELGDSALYFCASSVEPGEGYEQYFGPGTRLTVT.

This clone was recorded a few times. The V call is TRBV27, the J call TRBJ2-1; TRBD2 matches at 11 bases. The CDR3 loop spans 20 amino acids. The germline gives CDR1 MNHEY, CDR2 SMNVEV (reference sequence). V trimming: 6 bases; J trimming: 0 bases; junction bases outside the gene matches: 16. The CDR3 region has the DNA TGTGCCAGCAGATCCCCGTGGGGTAGCGGGAGGGCAAGCTCCTACAATGAGCAGTTCTTC. It translates to CASRSPWGSGRASSYNEQFF.

The chain combines TRBV30 with TRBJ2-6; 7 nucleotides match TRBD1. The J segment lost 1 base and the V segment lost 2 bases, leaving 2 bases of the junction unmatched. CDR1 and CDR2 from the germline V gene are GTSNPN and SVGIG (reference sequence). The CDR3 has 15 amino acids. For the CDR3, the DNA is TGTGCCTGGAGTCGACAGGGTTCTGGGGCCAACGTCCTGACTTTC. Residues: CAWSRQGSGANVLTF.